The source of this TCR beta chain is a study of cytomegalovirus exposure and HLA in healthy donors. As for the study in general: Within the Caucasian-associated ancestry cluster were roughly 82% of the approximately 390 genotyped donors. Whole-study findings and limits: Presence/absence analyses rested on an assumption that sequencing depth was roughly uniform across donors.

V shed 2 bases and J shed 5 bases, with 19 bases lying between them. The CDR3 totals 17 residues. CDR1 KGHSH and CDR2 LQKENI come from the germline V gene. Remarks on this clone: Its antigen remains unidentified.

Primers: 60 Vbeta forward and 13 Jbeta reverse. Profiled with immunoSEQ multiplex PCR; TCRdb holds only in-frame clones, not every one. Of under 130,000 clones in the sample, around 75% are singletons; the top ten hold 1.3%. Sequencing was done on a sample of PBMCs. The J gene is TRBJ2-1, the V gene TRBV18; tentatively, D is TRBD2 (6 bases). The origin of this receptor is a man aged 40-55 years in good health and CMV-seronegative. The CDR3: CASSPRRGPGGDNEQFF. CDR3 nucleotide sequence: TGTGCCAGCTCACCAAGGAGGGGCCCAGGAGGGGACAATGAGCAGTTCTTC.